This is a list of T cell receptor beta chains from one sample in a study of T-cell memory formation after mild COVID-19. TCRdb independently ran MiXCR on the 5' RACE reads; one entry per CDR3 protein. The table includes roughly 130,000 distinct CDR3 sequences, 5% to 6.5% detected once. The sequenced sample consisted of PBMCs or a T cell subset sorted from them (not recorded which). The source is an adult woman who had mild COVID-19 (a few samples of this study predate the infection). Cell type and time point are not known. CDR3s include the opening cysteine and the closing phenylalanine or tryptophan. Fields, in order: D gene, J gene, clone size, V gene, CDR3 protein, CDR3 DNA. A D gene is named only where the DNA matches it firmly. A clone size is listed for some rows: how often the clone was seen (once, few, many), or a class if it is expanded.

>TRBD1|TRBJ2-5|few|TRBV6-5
CASRHGQGTTQYF
TGTGCCAGCAGACACGGACAGGGGACGACCCAGTACTTC
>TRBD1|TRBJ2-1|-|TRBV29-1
CSVEGTGAHFSNEQFF
TGCAGCGTTGAGGGAACAGGGGCCCACTTCTCCAATGAGCAGTTCTTC
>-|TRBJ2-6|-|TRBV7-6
CASSPGGADGANVLTF
TGTGCCAGCAGCCCTGGGGGGGCAGATGGGGCCAACGTCCTGACTTTC
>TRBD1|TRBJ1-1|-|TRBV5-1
CASSSNLGQGNTEAFF
TGCGCCAGCAGCTCAAATCTGGGACAGGGGAACACTGAAGCTTTCTTT
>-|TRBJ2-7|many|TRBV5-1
CASSLASGQGISYEQYF
TGCGCCAGCAGCTTGGCATCGGGGCAGGGAATTTCCTACGAGCAGTACTTC
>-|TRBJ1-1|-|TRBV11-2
CASSLEGWAEAFF
TGTGCCAGCAGCTTAGAGGGCTGGGCTGAAGCTTTCTTT
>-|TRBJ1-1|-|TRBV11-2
CASRLAGNTEAFF
TGTGCCAGCAGACTCGCAGGGAACACTGAAGCTTTCTTT
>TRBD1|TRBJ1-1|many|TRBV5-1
CASSLEPGGDTEAFF
TGCGCCAGCAGCTTGGAACCAGGGGGGGACACTGAAGCTTTCTTT
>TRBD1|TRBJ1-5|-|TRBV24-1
CATSDLQYRGQGQPQHF
TGTGCCACCAGTGATCTACAGTACAGGGGGCAAGGGCAGCCCCAGCATTTT
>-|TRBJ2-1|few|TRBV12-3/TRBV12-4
CASSFRGGRGNEQFF
TGTGCCAGCAGTTTCCGGGGTGGTCGTGGCAATGAGCAGTTCTTC
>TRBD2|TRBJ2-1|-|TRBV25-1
CASSEGTSVYNEQFF
TGTGCCAGCAGCGAAGGGACTAGCGTTTACAATGAGCAGTTCTTC